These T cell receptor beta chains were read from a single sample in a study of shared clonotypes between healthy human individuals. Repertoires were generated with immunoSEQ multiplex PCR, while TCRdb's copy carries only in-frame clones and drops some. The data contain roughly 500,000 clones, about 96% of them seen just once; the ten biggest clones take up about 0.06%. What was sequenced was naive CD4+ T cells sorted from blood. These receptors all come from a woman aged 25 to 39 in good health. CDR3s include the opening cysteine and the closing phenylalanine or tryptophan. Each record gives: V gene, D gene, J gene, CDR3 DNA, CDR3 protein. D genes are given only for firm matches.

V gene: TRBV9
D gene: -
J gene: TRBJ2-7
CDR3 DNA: TGTGCCAGCAGCGTCGGGACGGCCTACGAGCAGTACTTC
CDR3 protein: CASSVGTAYEQYF

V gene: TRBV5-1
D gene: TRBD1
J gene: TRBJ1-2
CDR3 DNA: TGCGCCAGCAGCCAGGGACAGGCTAACTATGGCTACACCTTC
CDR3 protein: CASSQGQANYGYTF

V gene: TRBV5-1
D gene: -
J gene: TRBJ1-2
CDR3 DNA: TGCGCCAGCAGCTTGGTTTCAGGGAACGCTAACTATGGCTACACCTTC
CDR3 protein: CASSLVSGNANYGYTF

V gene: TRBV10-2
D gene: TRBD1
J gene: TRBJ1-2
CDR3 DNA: TGCGCCAGCAGTACCATGGGACAGCCCTATGGCTACACCTTC
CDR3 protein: CASSTMGQPYGYTF

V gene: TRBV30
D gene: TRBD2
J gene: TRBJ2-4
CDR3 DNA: TGTGCCTGGAGTGTCGTGGGACTAGCGGGAGCGTCGTCCAAAAACATTCAGTACTTC
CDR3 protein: CAWSVVGLAGASSKNIQYF

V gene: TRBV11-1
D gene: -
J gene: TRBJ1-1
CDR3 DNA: TGTGCCAGCAGCTTAAATCAAAACTCTGAAGCTTTCTTT
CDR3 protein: CASSLNQNSEAFF

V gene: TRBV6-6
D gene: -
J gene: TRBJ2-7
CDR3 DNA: TGTGCCAGCAGCCCACTTTGGGACACAGTATACTACGAGCAGTACTTC
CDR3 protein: CASSPLWDTVYYEQYF

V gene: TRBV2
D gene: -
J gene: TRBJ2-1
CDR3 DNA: TGTGCCAGCAGTGAATTCGGCAGCTCCTACAATGAGCAGTTCTTC
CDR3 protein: CASSEFGSSYNEQFF

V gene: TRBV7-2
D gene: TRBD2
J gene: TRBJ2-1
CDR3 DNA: TGTGCCAGCAGCTTAAGAGCGGGGGGTGACAATGAGCAGTTCTTC
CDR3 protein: CASSLRAGGDNEQFF

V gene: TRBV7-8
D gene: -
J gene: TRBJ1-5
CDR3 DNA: TGTGCCAGCAGCTTAGAGAGGACTGGCAATCAGCCCCAGCATTTT
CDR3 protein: CASSLERTGNQPQHF